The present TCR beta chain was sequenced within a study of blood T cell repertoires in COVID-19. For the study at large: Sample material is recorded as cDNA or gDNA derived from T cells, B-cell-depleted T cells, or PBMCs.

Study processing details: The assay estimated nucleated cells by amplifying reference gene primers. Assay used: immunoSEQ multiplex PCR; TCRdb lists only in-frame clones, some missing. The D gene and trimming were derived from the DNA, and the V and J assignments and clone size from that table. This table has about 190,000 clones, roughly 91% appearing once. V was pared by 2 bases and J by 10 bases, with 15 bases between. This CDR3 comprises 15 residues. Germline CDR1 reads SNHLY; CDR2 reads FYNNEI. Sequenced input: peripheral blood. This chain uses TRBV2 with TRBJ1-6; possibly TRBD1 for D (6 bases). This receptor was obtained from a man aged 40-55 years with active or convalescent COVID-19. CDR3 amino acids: CASSEFSGGKSPLHF. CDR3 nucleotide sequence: TGTGCCAGCAGTGAATTTTCGGGGGGCAAATCACCCCTCCACTTT.